This T cell receptor (beta chain) came from a study of radiotherapy plus CTLA-4 blockade in lung cancer. Study overall: Objective responses emerged in 15% to 20% of patients, and around 31% attained disease control.

General study results and limits: There was expansion of tumor-derived TCR clones in blood after radiotherapy plus ipilimumab. Interferon-beta, together with early blood T cell clone dynamics, reportedly best predicted response.

Trimming removed 1 base from V and 4 bases from J; junction bases left unmatched: 7. This CDR3 has 16 amino acids. CDR1 is LGHNA, CDR2 YSLEER, per germline. This clone was counted only a few times. No antigen is known for it. Sequenced by immunoSEQ multiplex PCR; TCRdb stores in-frame clones only, minus some. This repertoire shows around 85,000 clones, approximately 83% found once; its top ten account for 2% to 2.5%. Chemo-refractory metastatic non-small-cell lung cancer patients received focal radiation with ipilimumab CTLA-4 blockade. This sequence was found in a human donor with non-small cell lung cancer who had a partial response to radiotherapy plus ipilimumab. The rearrangement uses TRBV4-3 and TRBJ1-1, with 9 bases identical to TRBD1. This specimen was peripheral blood, taken from a patient treated with radiotherapy plus ipilimumab. Written as DNA, the CDR3 is TGCGCCAGCAGCCAAGGATACAGGGGGCTCGGCACTGAAGCTTTCTTT. Its protein product is CASSQGYRGLGTEAFF.